These 19 T cell receptor beta chains share one sample of origin, sequenced in a study of shared clonotypes between healthy human individuals. The table came from immunoSEQ multiplex PCR; TCRdb's copy has only in-frame clones and leaves some out. The table lists some 700,000 clones, less than 95% of them singletons. Input material: memory CD8+ T cells from PBMCs. Described subset: CD45RO+ cells pooled with CCR7-negative TemRA cells. The receptors here all came from a man between 18 and 35 years old in good health. Some clones in this sample may be carry-over from other donors' samples.

V usage is TRBV5-4 and J usage is TRBJ2-4, with TRBD1 as a possible D gene (5 bases). V was trimmed by 0 bases and J by 3 bases, leaving 10 bases between them. The CDR3 consists of 15 residues. Germline CDR1 is SGHNT and CDR2 is YYREEE (reference sequence). The CDR3 is CASSLVGVDKNIQYF. As DNA, the CDR3 is TGTGCCAGCAGCTTGGTAGGGGTGGACAAAAACATTCAGTACTTC.

The chain has TRBV7-9 and TRBJ1-4; D gene ambiguous. With 0 bases removed from V and 0 bases from J, the gap between germline ends came to 11 bases. Looked up from germline, CDR1 is SEHNR and CDR2 is FQNEAQ (reference sequence). The CDR3 has 17 residues. CDR3: CASSLALAGATNEKLFF. The CDR3 DNA reads TGTGCCAGCAGCTTAGCGCTCGCCGGAGCAACTAATGAAAAACTGTTTTTT. Full variable domain (outside the CDR3, taken from reference TRBV7-9 and TRBJ1-4): DTGVSQNPRHKITKRGQNVTFRCDPISEHNRLYWYRQTLGQGPEFLTYFQNEAQLEKSRLLSDRFSAERPKGSFSTLEIQRTEQGDSAMYLCASSLALAGATNEKLFFGSGTQLSVL.

V is TRBV5-1 and J is TRBJ2-3, with 9 bases fitting TRBD2. In germline, CDR1 is SGHRS, CDR2 YFSETQ. Germline trimming cut 3 bases from V and 4 bases from J; bases unmatched to any gene: 6. This CDR3 is 15 amino acids long. DNA of the CDR3: TGCGCCAGCAGCTATAGCGGGGGCGGTGCAGATACGCAGTATTTT. Amino acids: CASSYSGGGADTQYF.

The chain has TRBV4-2 and TRBJ2-1; D uncertain. Germline V gene sequence: CDR1 LGHNA, CDR2 YNFKEQ. CDR3 length: 15 residues. Trimming pared 3 bases from V and 0 bases from J, leaving 9 bases between. Here the CDR3 reads CASSQRLSSYNEQFF. CDR3 sequence (DNA): TGTGCCAGCAGCCAGCGCTTGAGCTCCTACAATGAGCAGTTCTTC.

This clone has a handful of counts. J is TRBJ1-1 and V is TRBV7-2, with D tentatively TRBD1 (5 bases). The CDR3 is 14 amino acids. Trimming took off 1 base at V and 1 base at J, with 7 bases between the two ends. CDR1 is SGHTA, CDR2 FQGNSA, per germline. The CDR3 is CASSLGQGNTEAFF. The DNA of the CDR3 is TGTGCCAGCAGCTTAGGGCAGGGGAACACTGAAGCTTTCTTT. Full variable domain (rest looked up from reference TRBV7-2 and TRBJ1-1): GAGVSQSPSNKVTEKGKDVELRCDPISGHTALYWYRQSLGQGLEFLIYFQGNSAPDKSGLPSDRFSAERTGGSVSTLTIQRTQQEDSAVYLCASSLGQGNTEAFFGQGTRLTVV.

The chain is built from TRBV7-8 and TRBJ2-3, with a weak D call TRBD2 (5 bases). Trimming left V 5 bases short and J 2 bases short, with 17 bases between. The germline V gene encodes CDR1 SGHVS and CDR2 FQNEAQ. CDR3 size: 16 residues. The DNA of the CDR3 is TGTGCCAGCAGCACAAAAATAGAGCGGCCCACAGATACGCAGTATTTT. Encoded protein: CASSTKIERPTDTQYF.

The chain couples TRBV4-3 to TRBJ1-3; D unclear. The CDR3 sequence is 17 residues long. The ends were cut back, 4 bases at V and 0 bases at J, with 16 bases in the middle. Germline V gene lookup returns CDR1 LGHNA and CDR2 YSLEER. The CDR3 region is CASSPGPEGDSGNTIYF. CDR3 nucleotides: TGCGCCAGCAGCCCAGGTCCGGAGGGCGACTCTGGAAACACCATATATTTT.

The chain is built from TRBV19 and TRBJ2-1, with D hard to call. CDR3 size: 17 residues. Germline CDR1 LNHDA, CDR2 SQIVND (reference sequence). V lost 0 bases and J 3 bases, leaving 15 bases between the germline ends. CDR3 loop: CASSIDPRASVYNEQFF. DNA of the CDR3: TGTGCCAGTAGTATAGACCCCCGGGCTTCGGTCTACAATGAGCAGTTCTTC.

The genes are TRBV11-2 and TRBJ2-1, with 7 nucleotides matching TRBD1. This CDR3 is built from 16 residues. The germline gives CDR1 SGHAT, CDR2 FQNNGV. V was pared by 6 bases and J by 2 bases, with 10 bases of the junction left unmatched. In DNA form, the CDR3 reads TGTGCCAGCAGAAACCGGGACAGACTTACCTACAATGAGCAGTTCTTC. As protein: CASRNRDRLTYNEQFF.

The table lists this clone with a few counts. V gene TRBV19 combines with J gene TRBJ1-1; D might be TRBD1 (6 bases). V dropped 3 bases and J dropped 5 bases, with 13 bases sitting between them. This CDR3 contains 14 residues. CDR1 LNHDA and CDR2 SQIVND come from the germline V gene (reference sequence). The CDR3 DNA reads as TGTGCCAGTAGTATTACGCAGGGGAGTACTGAAGCTTTCTTT. Translating it yields CASSITQGSTEAFF.

The sample holds one count of this clone. The chain employs TRBV27 and TRBJ1-1; D gene uncertain. Germline CDR1 MNHEY, CDR2 SMNVEV (reference sequence). Deletions cut 1 base from V and 12 bases from J, with 18 bases between. CDR3 length: 14 amino acids. Here the CDR3 DNA reads TGTGCCAGCAGTTTATTGTCACCCAGAAGTGAGACTTTCTTT. It codes for CASSLLSPRSETFF.

V usage is TRBV7-9 and J usage is TRBJ2-4; D not resolved. The CDR3 loop spans 15 amino acids. V lost 4 bases and J 7 bases, leaving 17 bases between the germline ends. Germline V lookup: CDR1 SEHNR, CDR2 FQNEAQ (reference sequence). CDR3 sequence (DNA): TGTGCCAGCAGCTCCGTGCGGTATGATCCGAACATTCAGTACTTC. It yields the protein CASSSVRYDPNIQYF.

The chain couples TRBV6-5 to TRBJ1-2, with TRBD1 as a possible D gene (5 bases). The CDR3 is made up of 15 amino acids. V dropped 4 bases and J dropped 2 bases, with 14 bases sitting between them. CDR1 and CDR2 from the germline V gene are MNHEY and SVGAGI. CDR3 protein: CASSFWGKGNYGYTF. The CDR3 DNA is TGTGCCAGCAGTTTCTGGGGGAAGGGGAACTATGGCTACACCTTC.

V usage is TRBV28 and J usage is TRBJ1-1; 8 bases agree with TRBD1. Unmatched junction bases numbered 8, after V lost 3 bases and J lost 8 bases. Germline loops: CDR1 MDHEN, CDR2 SYDVKM. The CDR3 totals 14 residues. The CDR3 reads CASSLNRGSAEAFF. CDR3 DNA sequence: TGTGCCAGCAGTTTGAACAGGGGGAGTGCGGAAGCTTTCTTT.

Many counts were recorded for this clone. The chain carries TRBV19 and TRBJ1-1, with D unresolved. Germline CDR1 LNHDA, CDR2 SQIVND (reference sequence). Trimming removed 5 bases at V and 0 bases at J, with 10 bases between. The CDR3 extends over 14 amino acids. CDR3 sequence: CASSHASMNTEAFF. The CDR3 nucleotides are TGTGCCAGTAGTCATGCAAGCATGAACACTGAAGCTTTCTTT.

V usage is TRBV4-3 and J usage is TRBJ1-3; TRBD1 might be the D (5 bases). V lost 0 bases to trimming and J lost 0 bases, with 15 bases between them. Germline assignment: CDR1 LGHNA and CDR2 YSLEER. The CDR3 is 18 residues long. In nucleotides, the CDR3 is TGCGCCAGCAGCCAAGACGAAGCCCCGGGGGGCTCTGGAAACACCATATATTTT. Translated: CASSQDEAPGGSGNTIYF.

The chain links TRBV6-5 to TRBJ1-1; D is unclear. This CDR3 has 15 amino acids. Trimming stripped 2 bases from V and 11 bases from J, with 21 bases between. CDR1 and CDR2 from the germline V gene are MNHEY and SVGAGI. The CDR3 DNA reads as TGTGCCAGCAGTTACCGGGCTGACGTCGCCCTGGGCGCTTTCTTT. Its protein is CASSYRADVALGAFF.

This clone has just a few counts. The chain carries TRBV30 and TRBJ1-1, with D tentatively TRBD1 (5 bases). The CDR3 consists of 12 residues. The V gene's germline CDR1 is GTSNPN and CDR2 SVGIG (reference sequence). The ends were cut back, 2 bases at V and 5 bases at J, with 9 bases in the middle. The CDR3 DNA reads TGTGCCTGGAGTTTCAAGGGGACTGAAGCTTTCTTT. Its translation is CAWSFKGTEAFF. Based on the CDR3 plus reference TRBV30 and TRBJ1-1, the full variable domain is SQTIHQWPATLVQPVGSPLSLECTVEGTSNPNLYWYRQAAGRGLQLLFYSVGIGQISSEVPQNLSASRPQDRQFILSSKKLLLSDSGFYLCAWSFKGTEAFFGQGTRLTVV.

The chain employs TRBV11-2 and TRBJ2-7; 9 bases map to TRBD1. The CDR3 contains 14 residues. Germline lookup yields CDR1 SGHAT and CDR2 FQNNGV. V shed 2 bases and J 6 bases; nucleotides not matched to a gene: 5. CDR3 protein: CASSLWGTGPEQYF. As DNA, the CDR3 is TGTGCCAGCAGCTTATGGGGGACAGGGCCCGAGCAGTACTTC. Combining the CDR3 with reference TRBV11-2 and TRBJ2-7 gives the whole variable domain EAGVAQSPRYKIIEKRQSVAFWCNPISGHATLYWYQQILGQGPKLLIQFQNNGVVDDSQLPKDRFSAERLKGVDSTLKIQPAKLEDSAVYLCASSLWGTGPEQYFGPGTRLTVT.